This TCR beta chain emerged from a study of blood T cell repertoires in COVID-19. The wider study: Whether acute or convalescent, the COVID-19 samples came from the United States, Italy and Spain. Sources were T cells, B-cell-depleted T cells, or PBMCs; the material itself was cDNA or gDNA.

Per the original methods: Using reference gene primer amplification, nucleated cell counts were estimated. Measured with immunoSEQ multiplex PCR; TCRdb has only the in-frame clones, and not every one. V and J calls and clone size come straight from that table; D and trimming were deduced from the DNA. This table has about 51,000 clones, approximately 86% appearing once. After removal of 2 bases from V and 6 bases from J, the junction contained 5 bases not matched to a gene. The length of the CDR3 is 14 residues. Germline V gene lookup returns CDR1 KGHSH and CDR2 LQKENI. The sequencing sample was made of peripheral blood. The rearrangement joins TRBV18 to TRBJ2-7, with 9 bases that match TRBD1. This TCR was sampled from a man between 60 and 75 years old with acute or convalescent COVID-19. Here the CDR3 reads CASSPVQGAFEQYF. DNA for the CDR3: TGTGCCAGCTCACCAGTACAGGGGGCGTTCGAGCAGTACTTC.